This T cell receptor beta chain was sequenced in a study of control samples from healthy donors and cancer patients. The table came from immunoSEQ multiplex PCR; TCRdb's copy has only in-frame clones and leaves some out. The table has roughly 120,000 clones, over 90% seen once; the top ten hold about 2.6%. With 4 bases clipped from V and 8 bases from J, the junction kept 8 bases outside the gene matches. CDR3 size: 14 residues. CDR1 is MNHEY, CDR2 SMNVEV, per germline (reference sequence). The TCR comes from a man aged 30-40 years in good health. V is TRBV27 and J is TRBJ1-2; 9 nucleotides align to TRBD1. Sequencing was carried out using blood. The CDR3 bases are TGTGCCAGCAGTTATGACAGGGGGGGCGGAGGCTACACCTTC. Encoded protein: CASSYDRGGGGYTF.